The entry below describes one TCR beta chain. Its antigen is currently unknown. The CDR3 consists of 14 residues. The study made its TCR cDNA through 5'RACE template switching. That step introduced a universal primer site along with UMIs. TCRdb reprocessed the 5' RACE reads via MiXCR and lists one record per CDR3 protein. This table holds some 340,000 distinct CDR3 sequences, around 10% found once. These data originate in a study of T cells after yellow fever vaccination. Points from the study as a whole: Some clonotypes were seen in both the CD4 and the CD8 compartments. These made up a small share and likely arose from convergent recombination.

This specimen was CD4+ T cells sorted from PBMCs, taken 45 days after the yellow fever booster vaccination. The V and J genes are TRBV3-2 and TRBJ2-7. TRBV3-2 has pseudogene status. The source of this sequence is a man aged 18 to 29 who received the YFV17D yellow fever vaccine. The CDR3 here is CAMQRRRGTHEQYV. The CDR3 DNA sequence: TGTGCCATGCAACGAAGGCGGGGCACCCACGAGCAGTACGTC.